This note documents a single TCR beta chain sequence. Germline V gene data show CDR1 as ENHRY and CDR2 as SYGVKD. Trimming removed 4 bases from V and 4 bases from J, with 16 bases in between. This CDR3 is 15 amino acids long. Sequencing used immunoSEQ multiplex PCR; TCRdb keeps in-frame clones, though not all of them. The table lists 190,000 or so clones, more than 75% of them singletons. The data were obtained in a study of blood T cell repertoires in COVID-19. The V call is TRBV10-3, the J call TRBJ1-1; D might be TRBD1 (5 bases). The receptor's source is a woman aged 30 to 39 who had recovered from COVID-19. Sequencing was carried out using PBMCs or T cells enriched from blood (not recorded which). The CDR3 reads CAISAGTAGSTEAFF. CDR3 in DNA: TGTGCCATCAGTGCGGGGACGGCGGGGAGCACTGAAGCTTTCTTT.